The 28 T cell receptor beta chains below were found in one sample sequenced in a study of CD8+ T cells in alopecia areata. Noted treatment: oral pan-JAK inhibitor, 5-10 mg twice daily. Extracted from the samples, RNA was reverse transcribed into cDNA to serve as the sequencing template. Here immunoSEQ multiplex PCR was the method, and the copy in TCRdb shows in-frame clones only, minus some. The sample includes about 180,000 clones, about 53% seen only once; the top ten take 10% to 11%. The sample consisted of CD8+ T cells sorted from blood, taken at week 24, from a patient treated with tofacitinib. The receptors originated from a human donor with alopecia areata.

CDR3 coding DNA: TGTGCCAGCAGCTTGGCCAGTTTGGACGGTTGGAATGAGCAGTTCTTC. This encodes CASSLASLDGWNEQFF. The chain carries TRBV5-6 and TRBJ2-1; no definite D call. Trimming cost V 0 bases and J 7 bases, with 17 bases left between them. Germline-derived CDR1 and CDR2 are SGHDT and YYEEEE. The CDR3 loop spans 16 amino acids.

The chain has TRBV13 and TRBJ2-5; 8 bases match TRBD1. The CDR3 totals 13 residues. Trimming cost V 4 bases and J 2 bases; bases outside gene matches: 0. Germline CDR1 reads PRHDT; CDR2 reads FYEKMQ (reference sequence). CDR3 in amino acids: CASSWTGQETQYF. CDR3 nucleotide sequence: TGTGCCAGCAGCTGGACAGGGCAAGAGACCCAGTACTTC.

The chain couples TRBV5-1 to TRBJ1-5; D is undetermined. Between the trimmed V and J ends, which lost 4 bases and 7 bases, there was a span of 15 bases. The CDR3 runs to 14 residues. In germline, CDR1 is SGHRS, CDR2 YFSETQ. As DNA, the CDR3 is TGCGCCAGCAGCCCCGTTCCGGCCCGGCAGCCCCAGCATTTT. This codes for CASSPVPARQPQHF.

This chain uses TRBV9 with TRBJ2-1; no reliable D call. The CDR3 is 12 residues long. Germline V gene data show CDR1 as SGDLS and CDR2 as YYNGEE. Trimming took 4 bases from V and 6 from J, leaving 8 bases between them. CDR3 DNA sequence: TGTGCCAGCAGCACCGAAGCCAATGAGCAGTTCTTC. Amino acids: CASSTEANEQFF.

This clone has only a few counts. V gene TRBV4-3 combines with J gene TRBJ1-1; TRBD1 is a possible D gene (5 bases). The CDR3 extends over 16 amino acids. Trimming shortened V by 0 bases and J by 1 base, and 12 bases separated the two germline ends. Germline V CDR1 and CDR2: LGHNA, YSLEER. The CDR3 sequence is CASSQDPGMENTEAFF. The CDR3 coding sequence is TGCGCCAGCAGCCAAGATCCAGGGATGGAGAACACTGAAGCTTTCTTT.

This clone was counted only a few times. The chain carries TRBV29-1 and TRBJ2-7, with D perhaps TRBD1 or TRBD2 (5 bases each). This CDR3 region has 11 residues. CDR1 SQVTM and CDR2 ANQGSEA come from the germline V gene. V dropped 4 bases and J dropped 7 bases, with 11 bases sitting between them. CDR3 amino acids: CSVGGQGEQYF. Written as DNA, the CDR3 is TGCAGCGTTGGAGGGCAGGGTGAGCAGTACTTC.

The rearrangement links TRBV7-2 to TRBJ2-2; D call uncertain. In germline, CDR1 is SGHTA, CDR2 FQGNSA. Trimming removed 6 bases from V and 0 bases from J, with 11 bases in between. CDR3 length: 15 amino acids. The CDR3 nucleotides read TGTGCCAGCAGGATTGAGTTTTCGAACACCGGGGAGCTGTTTTTT. Translation: CASRIEFSNTGELFF.

This clone was detected only once. This rearrangement joins TRBV2 to TRBJ1-5; 7 positions match TRBD1. The CDR3 totals 14 residues. Germline V CDR1 and CDR2: SNHLY, FYNNEI. V trimming: 6 bases; J trimming: 5 bases; junction bases outside the gene matches: 7. Here the CDR3 reads CASSAGGYDQPQHF. The CDR3 DNA follows: TGTGCCAGCAGCGCAGGGGGTTACGATCAGCCCCAGCATTTT.

This clone was detected only a few times. The chain uses TRBV7-2 and TRBJ2-6; unclear D gene. The germline gives CDR1 SGHTA, CDR2 FQGNSA. V was clipped by 7 bases and J by 3 bases, with 7 bases between them. This CDR3 comprises 13 residues. The CDR3 DNA follows: TGTGCCAGCACAGAAGTTGGGGCCAACGTCCTGACTTTC. Encoded protein: CASTEVGANVLTF.

The chain is built from TRBV29-1 and TRBJ2-1, with 7 nucleotides matching TRBD2. Looked up from germline, CDR1 is SQVTM and CDR2 is ANQGSEA. The ends lost 7 bases at V and 5 bases at J; junction bases unmatched: 20. The CDR3 runs to 17 residues. CDR3 bases: TGCAGCGCAGGTCCAACCTTTTCAGGCGGGGGTAACAATGAGCAGTTCTTC. This encodes CSAGPTFSGGGNNEQFF.

A word on this clone: With a much larger clone just one base away, this may be a read error. The chain links TRBV9 to TRBJ2-5; a weak D match, TRBD2 (6 bases). The CDR3 is 13 residues long. The germline V and J ends were trimmed by 4 bases and 5 bases, with 12 bases remaining between them. From germline, CDR1 is SGDLS and CDR2 YYNGEE. CDR3 loop: CASSLGGWETQYF. The CDR3 coding sequence is TGTGCCAGCAGCTTGGGGGGATGGGAGACCCAGTACTTC.

This chain joins TRBV29-1 and TRBJ1-2; 12 positions match TRBD1. The CDR3 runs 13 residues. Germline V gene lookup returns CDR1 SQVTM and CDR2 ANQGSEA. With 6 bases clipped from V and 6 bases from J, the junction kept 5 bases outside the gene matches. The CDR3 nucleotides read TGCAGCGTAACCGGGACAGGGGGCAATGGCTACACCTTC. As protein: CSVTGTGGNGYTF.

CDR3 nucleotide sequence: TGCGCCAGCAGCCCCGGAGGCTTCTACACCTTC. Encoded protein: CASSPGGFYTF. The J gene is TRBJ1-2, the V gene TRBV5-1; D call uncertain. This CDR3 region has 11 residues. V was cut by 4 bases and J by 10 bases, with 11 bases left in between. CDR1 and CDR2 from the germline V gene are SGHRS and YFSETQ.

V is TRBV4-3 and J is TRBJ1-6; D might be TRBD1 (6 bases). CDR1 is LGHNA and CDR2 is YSLEER in the germline V gene. This CDR3 is 16 amino acids long. V lost 4 bases, J lost 6 bases, and 16 bases lay in between. The CDR3: CASSPRLRDTNSPLHF. The CDR3 nucleotides are TGCGCCAGCAGCCCCCGGCTAAGGGACACTAATTCACCCCTCCACTTT.

This clone came up a few times. This rearrangement joins TRBV25-1 to TRBJ1-2; D gene uncertain. Trimming stripped 3 bases from V and 0 bases from J, with 2 bases between. The CDR3 loop spans 12 amino acids. Germline V gene data show CDR1 as MGHDK and CDR2 as SYGVNS. The CDR3 protein is CASSDSNYGYTF. CDR3 DNA: TGTGCCAGCAGTGACTCTAACTATGGCTACACCTTC.

V gene TRBV29-1 combines with J gene TRBJ2-3; TRBD1 agrees at 7 bases. Germline V CDR1 and CDR2: SQVTM, ANQGSEA. The junction had 12 bases not matched to a gene; V was cut back by 3 bases and J by 0 bases. This CDR3 contains 17 residues. The CDR3 region has the DNA TGCAGCGTTGAGGGGCTCACGACAGGGAGAAGCACAGATACGCAGTATTTT. It yields the protein CSVEGLTTGRSTDTQYF.

This rearrangement joins TRBV2 to TRBJ2-1; 8 nucleotides align to TRBD1. V lost 5 bases, J lost 7 bases, and 7 bases stayed unmatched. Germline loops: CDR1 SNHLY, CDR2 FYNNEI. The CDR3 contains 14 residues. The CDR3 DNA sequence: TGTGCCAGCAGTTCCTCAGACAGGGGAAATGAGCAGTTCTTC. Its protein product is CASSSSDRGNEQFF.

This chain uses TRBV5-1 with TRBJ2-5; 7 bases fit TRBD1. The CDR3 spans 14 residues. J was trimmed by 2 bases and V by 8 bases; bases with no gene match: 9. CDR1 and CDR2 from the germline V gene are SGHRS and YFSETQ. The CDR3 spells CASSTMGQQETQYF. CDR3 DNA: TGCGCCAGTTCGACTATGGGACAGCAAGAGACCCAGTACTTC.

The table lists this clone with a few counts. The chain combines TRBV19 with TRBJ2-4; no reliable D call. Germline V gene lookup returns CDR1 LNHDA and CDR2 SQIVND (reference sequence). V lost 7 bases, J lost 0 bases, and 1 base lay in between. CDR3 length: 11 residues. This CDR3 is CASKAKNIQYF. The CDR3 bases are TGTGCCAGTAAAGCCAAAAACATTCAGTACTTC.

This rearrangement joins TRBV30 to TRBJ2-2; perhaps TRBD1 as D (6 bases). V shed 2 bases and J shed 4 bases, with 11 bases lying between them. The V gene's germline CDR1 is GTSNPN and CDR2 SVGIG (reference sequence). The CDR3 spans 14 residues. As DNA, the CDR3 is TGTGCCTGGAGTCCCGGGACAAGCACCGGGGAGCTGTTTTTT. Protein: CAWSPGTSTGELFF.

This clone was seen a handful of times. The same CDR3 also results from other DNA sequences found in this sample. This chain uses TRBV4-3 with TRBJ2-7; 8 bases agree with TRBD1. The V gene end was trimmed by 1 base and the J gene end by 5 bases; junction bases not matched to a gene: 1. The CDR3 loop spans 13 amino acids. Looked up from germline, CDR1 is LGHNA and CDR2 is YSLEER. The CDR3: CASSQGTGNEQYF. In DNA, the CDR3 is TGCGCCAGCAGCCAAGGGACAGGGAACGAGCAGTACTTC.

V gene TRBV4-3 combines with J gene TRBJ1-2, with a tentative D call TRBD1 (5 bases). The V gene lost 5 bases and the J gene lost 1 base, with 14 bases spanning the gap. This CDR3 is 15 amino acids long. The germline V gene encodes CDR1 LGHNA and CDR2 YSLEER. The CDR3 here is CASSAARGSNYGYTF. Here the CDR3 DNA reads TGCGCCAGCAGCGCGGCTCGGGGGAGTAACTATGGCTACACCTTC.

The V and J genes are TRBV30 and TRBJ2-1; perhaps D is TRBD1 or TRBD2 (6 bases each). Between the trimmed V and J ends, which lost 3 bases and 9 bases, there was a span of 9 bases. CDR3 length: 11 residues. Germline V gene data show CDR1 as GTSNPN and CDR2 as SVGIG (reference sequence). CDR3 residues: CAWRGGGEQFF. Written as DNA, the CDR3 is TGTGCCTGGAGGGGGGGCGGTGAGCAGTTCTTC.

The chain carries TRBV11-2 and TRBJ2-1, with 8 bases identical to TRBD2. CDR3 size: 15 residues. Germline assignment: CDR1 SGHAT and CDR2 FQNNGV. Unmatched junction bases numbered 12, after V lost 5 bases and J lost 9 bases. The CDR3 DNA follows: TGTGCCAGCAGCCTCACGGGACTAGGCTCCCCTGAGCAGTTCTTC. Its translation is CASSLTGLGSPEQFF.

The chain combines TRBV29-1 with TRBJ2-4; 7 nucleotides agree with TRBD2. Germline V gene lookup returns CDR1 SQVTM and CDR2 ANQGSEA. This CDR3 region has 11 residues. Trimming took 6 bases from V and 8 from J; bases not matched to a gene: 4. The CDR3 nucleotides are TGCAGCGTACTCCGGGAGGACATTCAGTACTTC. As protein: CSVLREDIQYF.

The chain has TRBV30 and TRBJ2-2; D assignment may be TRBD1 or TRBD2 (5 bases each). The CDR3 contains 14 residues. Trimming took off 3 bases at V and 8 bases at J, with 16 bases between the two ends. CDR1 and CDR2 (germline): GTSNPN, SVGIG (reference sequence). The CDR3 spells CAWRAVGTSGELFF. The CDR3 coding sequence is TGTGCCTGGAGAGCCGTTGGGACCTCAGGGGAGCTGTTTTTT.

J is TRBJ1-2 and V is TRBV30; no definite D call. Germline-derived CDR1 and CDR2 are GTSNPN and SVGIG (reference sequence). Deletions cut 2 bases from V and 8 bases from J, with 18 bases between. There are 14 residues in the CDR3. CDR3 coding DNA: TGTGCCTGGAGTTTCGCGCAGCCTATCGTGGGCTACACCTTC. Translating gives CAWSFAQPIVGYTF.

About this clone itself: One junction end disagrees with the germline gene, perhaps due to a read error. The chain links TRBV29-1 to TRBJ2-7, with TRBD1 matching over 7 bases. The CDR3 contains 16 residues. CDR1 is SQVTM and CDR2 is ANQGSEA in the germline V gene. The CDR3 DNA reads TGCAGCGTCGAAGGAGTCGACAGGGAAAGCTCCTACGAGCAGTACTTC. Protein sequence: CSVEGVDRESSYEQYF.